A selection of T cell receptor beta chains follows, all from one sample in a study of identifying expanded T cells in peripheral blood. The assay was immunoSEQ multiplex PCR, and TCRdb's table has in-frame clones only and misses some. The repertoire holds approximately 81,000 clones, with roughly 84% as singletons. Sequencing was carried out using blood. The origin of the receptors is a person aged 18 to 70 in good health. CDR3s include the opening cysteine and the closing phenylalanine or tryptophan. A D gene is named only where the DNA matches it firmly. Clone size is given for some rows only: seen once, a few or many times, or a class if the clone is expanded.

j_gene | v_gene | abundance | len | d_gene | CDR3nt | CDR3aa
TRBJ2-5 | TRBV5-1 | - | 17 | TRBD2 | TGCGCCAGCAGCCGAAGCTTAGGGACTAGCGGGAGTGAGACCCAGTACTTC | CASSRSLGTSGSETQYF
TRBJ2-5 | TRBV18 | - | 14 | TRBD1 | TGTGCCAGCTCACCACCGACAGGGCAAGAGACCCAGTACTTC | CASSPPTGQETQYF
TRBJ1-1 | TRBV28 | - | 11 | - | TGTGCCAGCAGTTTGGGCACTGAAGCTTTCTTT | CASSLGTEAFF
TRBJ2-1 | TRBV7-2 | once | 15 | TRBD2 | TGTGCCAGCAGCCTAGCGGGGGATCCCTACAATGAGCAGTTCTTC | CASSLAGDPYNEQFF
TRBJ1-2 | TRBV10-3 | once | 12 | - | TGTGCCATCAGTGCCGGGATCTATGGCTACACCTTC | CAISAGIYGYTF
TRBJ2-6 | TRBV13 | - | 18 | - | TGTGCCAGCAGCTTAGGTCCCGGACAGTACTCTGGGGCCAACGTCCTGACTTTC | CASSLGPGQYSGANVLTF
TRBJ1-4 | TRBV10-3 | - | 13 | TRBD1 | TGTGCCACTACCGGGACAGGGGGTGAAAAACTGTTTTTT | CATTGTGGEKLFF
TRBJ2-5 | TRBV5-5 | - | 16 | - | TGTGCCAGCAGCTTGGAAGGGACTTTCAGAGGAGAGACCCAGTACTTC | CASSLEGTFRGETQYF
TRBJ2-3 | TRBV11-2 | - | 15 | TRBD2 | TGTGCCAGCAGCTACGTGGGGACTACCACAGATACGCAGTATTTT | CASSYVGTTTDTQYF
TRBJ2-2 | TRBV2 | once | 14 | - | TGTGCCAGCATCAGGACAGCTACCACCGGGGAGCTGTTTTTT | CASIRTATTGELFF
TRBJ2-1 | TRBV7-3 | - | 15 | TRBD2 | TGTGCCAGCAGCTTAAATCCGGGACTAGCGAATGAGCAGTTCTTC | CASSLNPGLANEQFF
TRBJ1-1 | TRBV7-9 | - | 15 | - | TGTGCCAGCAGCTTAGAAAGGGTCCTGGGGACTGAAGCTTTCTTT | CASSLERVLGTEAFF
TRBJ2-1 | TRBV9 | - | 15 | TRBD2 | TGTGCCAGCAGCGTCGGGACTAGCGGGGCCTTTGAGCAGTTCTTC | CASSVGTSGAFEQFF
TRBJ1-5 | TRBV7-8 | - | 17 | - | TGTGCCAGCAGCTTAGCGTGGTTGGCCAGTGGAGATCAGCCCCAGCATTTT | CASSLAWLASGDQPQHF
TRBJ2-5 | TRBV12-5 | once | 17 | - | TGTGCTAGTGGTTGGGGTAAGGGGGTAGTGGGCCAAGAGACCCAGTACTTC | CASGWGKGVVGQETQYF
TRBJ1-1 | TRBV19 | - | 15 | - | TGTGCCAGTAGTATAATGGCAGACCTGAACACTGAAGCTTTCTTT | CASSIMADLNTEAFF
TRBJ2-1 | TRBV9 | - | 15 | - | TGTGCCAGCAGCGTAAGACCCAGCTCCTACAATGAGCAGTTCTTC | CASSVRPSSYNEQFF
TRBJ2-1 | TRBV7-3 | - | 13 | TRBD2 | TGTGCCAGCAGCTTAAGCGGGAGTAATGAGCAGTTCTTC | CASSLSGSNEQFF
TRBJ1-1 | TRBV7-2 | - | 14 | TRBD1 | TGTGCCAGCAGCCTAGCACAGGGGAGAGGTGAAGCTTTCTTT | CASSLAQGRGEAFF
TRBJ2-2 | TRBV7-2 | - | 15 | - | TGTGCCAGCAGCTTACCAAAATCAAACACCGGGGAGCTGTTTTTT | CASSLPKSNTGELFF
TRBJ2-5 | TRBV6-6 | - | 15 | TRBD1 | TGTGCCAGCAGCACTCCGACAGGGGGCCAAGAGACCCAGTACTTC | CASSTPTGGQETQYF
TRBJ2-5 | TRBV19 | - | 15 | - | TGTGCCAGTAGTATGGTGGGGCACTCGCAAGAGACCCAGTACTTC | CASSMVGHSQETQYF
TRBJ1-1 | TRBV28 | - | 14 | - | TGTGCCAGCATCCCTGCGGGCGCGAACACTGAAGCTTTCTTT | CASIPAGANTEAFF